This section outlines one T cell receptor beta chain sequence together with its context. Its specificity is unknown. The data stem from a study of T cell responses to AZD1222 COVID-19 vaccine. General study results and limits: The peak T cell response came first, and repertoires were sampled only after it.

This CDR3 has 13 residues. Germline CDR1 and CDR2: WSHSY and SAAADI. Trimming removed 7 bases at V and 1 base at J, with 7 bases between. TCRdb keeps only in-frame clones here, not all; method: immunoSEQ multiplex PCR. The table includes approximately 180,000 clones, approximately 90% detected once. The TCR sequence derives from an adult who received the AZD1222 COVID-19 vaccine. The source material was peripheral blood, sampled 28 days after the second AZD1222 dose. This chain joins TRBV10-2 and TRBJ2-2; D unresolved. The CDR3 DNA reads TGCGCCAGCAACACACTGAACACCGGGGAGCTGTTTTTT. It is translated as CASNTLNTGELFF.